This T cell receptor beta chain was captured in a study of blood T cells in healthy people across ages. The second PCR ran roughly 6 to 11 cycles with a sample-barcoded 5' primer and J-beta primers. Each CDR3 protein is one row after TCRdb ran MiXCR on the 5' RACE reads. This table holds 1.5 million to 2 million distinct CDR3 sequences, 28% found once. V was pared by 1 base and J by 6 bases, with 9 bases between. Germline lookup yields CDR1 MNHEY and CDR2 SVGAGI. The CDR3 covers 14 residues. The sample taken for sequencing was blood. The rearrangement joins TRBV6-5 to TRBJ2-2; no clear D. This clonotype originated in a woman in her thirties in good health. CDR3 sequence: CASSYYALAGELFF. As DNA, the CDR3 is TGTGCCAGCAGTTACTATGCCTTGGCCGGGGAGCTGTTTTTT.